Shown below are 20 T cell receptor beta chains from a single sample sequenced in a study of shared clonotypes between healthy human individuals (dated by TCRdb to about 2020). Library creation used the immunoSEQ multiplex PCR assay. TCRdb took over this immuneACCESS table, retaining in-frame rearrangements with V and J assigned. Such tables are incomplete; in checked studies, under half of the missing clones stem from an unresolved V gene, and the remainder is unexplained. The sample records some 2,500,000 clones, under 95% of which are singletons. The ten largest clones represent 0.36% of the sample. The sequenced sample consisted of naive CD4+ T cells from PBMCs. The intended sense of this specimen's cell subset or site label: CD45RA+ positively selected. Receptors originate from a man between 18 and 35 years old in good health. Some clones in this sample may be carry-over from other donors' samples.

The chain combines TRBV28 with TRBJ2-1; possible D gene TRBD2, 5 bases. V lost 2 bases and J lost 5, with 10 bases in between. The CDR3 extends over 14 amino acids. CDR1 MDHEN and CDR2 SYDVKM come from the germline V gene. The CDR3 here is CASSLVAGDNEQFF. The CDR3 DNA sequence: TGTGCCAGCAGTTTAGTTGCCGGGGACAATGAGCAGTTCTTC. Full variable domain (missing parts from reference TRBV28 and TRBJ2-1): DVKVTQSSRYLVKRTGEKVFLECVQDMDHENMFWYRQDPGLGLRLIYFSYDVKMKEKGDIPEGYSVSREKKERFSLILESASTNQTSMYLCASSLVAGDNEQFFGPGTRLTVL.

The rearrangement links TRBV7-2 to TRBJ2-3; D is ambiguous. The CDR3 consists of 13 residues. V was cut by 1 base and J by 8 bases, with 10 bases left in between. Per germline, CDR1 SGHTA and CDR2 FQGNSA. For the CDR3, the DNA is TGTGCCAGCAGCTTAGATCCCTCGGGTACGCAGTATTTT. The encoded protein is CASSLDPSGTQYF.

The chain carries TRBV2 and TRBJ1-1, with D possibly being TRBD1 (5 bases). Germline loops: CDR1 SNHLY, CDR2 FYNNEI. V lost 5 bases to trimming and J lost 10 bases, with 20 bases between them. CDR3 length equals 14 residues. The CDR3 spells CASSPPRDSRGAFF. Written as DNA, the CDR3 is TGTGCCAGCAGTCCCCCCCGGGACTCCCGGGGAGCTTTCTTT. The entire variable domain, with the rest obtained from reference TRBV2 and TRBJ1-1, is as follows: EPEVTQTPSHQVTQMGQEVILRCVPISNHLYFYWYRQILGQKVEFLVSFYNNEISEKSEIFDDQFSVERPDGSNFTLKIRSTKLEDSAMYFCASSPPRDSRGAFFGQGTRLTVV.

V is TRBV5-4 and J is TRBJ2-7, with TRBD1 matching over 8 bases. The germline gives CDR1 SGHNT, CDR2 YYREEE (reference sequence). The CDR3 covers 13 residues. With 2 bases clipped from V and 8 bases from J, the junction kept 6 bases outside the gene matches. This CDR3 reads CASSFPDRDKQYF. CDR3 sequence (DNA): TGTGCCAGCAGCTTTCCGGACAGGGACAAGCAGTACTTC.

The rearrangement uses TRBV28 and TRBJ2-5, with a tentative D call TRBD2 (6 bases). V gave up 5 bases and J gave up 5 bases, with 15 bases separating them. Germline assignment: CDR1 MDHEN and CDR2 SYDVKM. The length of the CDR3 is 14 residues. DNA for the CDR3: TGTGCCAGCAGTACGGCGGGGAGCAAGGAGACCCAGTACTTC. Protein sequence: CASSTAGSKETQYF.

This rearrangement joins TRBV19 to TRBJ1-3; D remains unclear. Germline CDR1 LNHDA, CDR2 SQIVND (reference sequence). V lost 2 bases and J 0 bases, leaving 8 bases between the germline ends. The CDR3 spans 15 residues. The CDR3 nucleotides read TGTGCCAGTAGTATATGGGATTTCTCTGGAAACACCATATATTTT. Protein sequence: CASSIWDFSGNTIYF.

The chain uses TRBV5-1 and TRBJ1-1; D gene ambiguous. The CDR3 has 15 amino acids. Trimming took 4 bases from V and 1 from J, leaving 14 bases between them. Looked up from germline, CDR1 is SGHRS and CDR2 is YFSETQ. The CDR3 sequence is CASSPFGDRNTEAFF. The CDR3 nucleotides are TGCGCCAGCAGCCCTTTCGGCGACCGGAACACTGAAGCTTTCTTT.

The rearrangement links TRBV28 to TRBJ1-4; TRBD1 matches at 9 bases. The V gene's germline CDR1 is MDHEN and CDR2 SYDVKM. CDR3 length: 12 residues. The CDR3 reads CAEQGADEKLFF. CDR3 DNA: TGTGCAGAACAGGGGGCGGATGAAAAACTGTTTTTT. Complete variable domain (other parts from reference TRBV28 and TRBJ1-4): DVKVTQSSRYLVKRTGEKVFLECVQDMDHENMFWYRQDPGLGLRLIYFSYDVKMKEKGDIPEGYSVSREKKERFSLILESASTNQTSMYLCAEQGADEKLFFGSGTQLSVL.

With regard to this clone: The sample contains more than one DNA sequence encoding this CDR3. The rearrangement uses TRBV5-4 and TRBJ2-3, with a weak D call TRBD1 (6 bases). Trimming left V 3 bases short and J 0 bases short, with 11 bases between. The germline V gene has CDR1 SGHNT and CDR2 YYREEE (reference sequence). The CDR3 has 15 amino acids. The CDR3 DNA reads TGTGCCAGCAGCTCCCCGGGACAAAGCACAGATACGCAGTATTTT. It is translated as CASSSPGQSTDTQYF.

The chain recombines TRBV27 with TRBJ2-2; the D call may be TRBD1 or TRBD2 (5 bases each). There are 15 residues in the CDR3. The V gene's germline CDR1 is MNHEY and CDR2 SMNVEV (reference sequence). Trimming pared 5 bases from V and 7 bases from J, leaving 17 bases between. In DNA form, the CDR3 reads TGTGCCAGCAGTCGGGACCCCTCGGTTTTCGGGGAGCTGTTTTTT. Translation: CASSRDPSVFGELFF.

The V and J genes are TRBV2 and TRBJ2-2; D remains ambiguous. Deletions cut 4 bases from V and 5 bases from J, with 14 bases between. Germline assignment: CDR1 SNHLY and CDR2 FYNNEI. The CDR3 consists of 15 residues. For the CDR3, the DNA is TGTGCCAGCAGTGCGACCAGGAGCATGACCGGGGAGCTGTTTTTT. Translating it yields CASSATRSMTGELFF. The variable domain in full, completed from reference TRBV2 and TRBJ2-2, reads EPEVTQTPSHQVTQMGQEVILRCVPISNHLYFYWYRQILGQKVEFLVSFYNNEISEKSEIFDDQFSVERPDGSNFTLKIRSTKLEDSAMYFCASSATRSMTGELFFGEGSRLTVL.

The J gene is TRBJ2-7, the V gene TRBV6-6, with a possible D match to TRBD1 (6 bases). This CDR3 region has 13 residues. V was pared by 4 bases and J by 3 bases, with 10 bases between. Germline CDR1 is MNHNY and CDR2 is SVGAGI (reference sequence). CDR3 nucleotides: TGTGCCAGCAGTTTCGGACAGAACTACGAGCAGTACTTC. It translates to CASSFGQNYEQYF.

The CDR3 sequence is CASSSLGAGGNEQFF. The CDR3 nucleotides read TGCGCCAGCAGCTCCCTAGGGGCGGGAGGAAATGAGCAGTTCTTC. The rearrangement joins TRBV5-1 to TRBJ2-1; 8 bases line up with TRBD2. The V gene end was trimmed by 3 bases and the J gene end by 7 bases; junction bases not matched to a gene: 9. CDR3 length: 15 amino acids. Germline CDR1 and CDR2: SGHRS and YFSETQ. The full variable domain, in which reference TRBV5-1 and TRBJ2-1 provide the parts outside the CDR3, is KAGVTQTPRYLIKTRGQQVTLSCSPISGHRSVSWYQQTPGQGLQFLFEYFSETQRNKGNFPGRFSGRQFSNSRSEMNVSTLELGDSALYLCASSSLGAGGNEQFFGPGTRLTVL.

This chain uses TRBV18 with TRBJ2-7, with D possibly matching TRBD2 (5 bases). From germline, CDR1 is KGHSH and CDR2 LQKENI. V lost 3 bases and J 0 bases, leaving 15 bases between the germline ends. This CDR3 region has 16 residues. The CDR3 spells CASSPASQRSSYEQYF. The CDR3 region has the DNA TGTGCCAGCTCACCGGCTAGCCAAAGGAGCTCCTACGAGCAGTACTTC.

The chain couples TRBV2 to TRBJ1-6; 7 bases match TRBD1. The V gene end was trimmed by 6 bases and the J gene end by 9 bases; junction bases not matched to a gene: 14. Germline loops: CDR1 SNHLY, CDR2 FYNNEI. CDR3 length equals 16 residues. The CDR3 protein is CASREDRSPPSSPLHF. CDR3 nucleotides: TGTGCCAGCAGGGAGGACAGGTCCCCCCCTAGTTCACCCCTCCACTTT.

CDR3: CASRARSEQYF. CDR3 sequence (DNA): TGTGCCAGCAGAGCTCGCAGCGAGCAGTACTTC. The V gene is TRBV2, the J gene TRBJ2-7; D not certain. With 6 bases removed from V and 6 bases from J, the gap between germline ends came to 9 bases. Germline-derived CDR1 and CDR2 are SNHLY and FYNNEI. CDR3 length: 11 amino acids.

The table lists this clone with a count of one. Other DNA sequences of this sample code for an identical CDR3. V gene TRBV28 combines with J gene TRBJ1-1, with D maybe TRBD1 (5 bases). V gave up 3 bases and J gave up 2 bases, with 10 bases separating them. The CDR3 contains 14 residues. The germline CDR1 and CDR2 sequences are MDHEN and SYDVKM. The CDR3 protein is CASSFPGSNTEAFF. Written as DNA, the CDR3 is TGTGCCAGCAGTTTCCCAGGGAGTAACACTGAAGCTTTCTTT.

V usage is TRBV4-2 and J usage is TRBJ2-1; D not certain. Trimming cost V 0 bases and J 5 bases, with 17 bases left between them. This CDR3 has 17 amino acids. Germline CDR1 and CDR2: LGHNA and YNFKEQ. The CDR3 loop reads CASSQDPSLLPNNEQFF. The CDR3 DNA is TGTGCCAGCAGCCAAGATCCTTCTCTACTCCCAAACAATGAGCAGTTCTTC.

V is TRBV27 and J is TRBJ2-7; possible D gene TRBD2, 7 bases. From germline, CDR1 is MNHEY and CDR2 SMNVEV (reference sequence). This CDR3 comprises 17 residues. Deletions cut 2 bases from V and 2 bases from J, with 19 bases between. CDR3 sequence (DNA): TGTGCCAGCAGTTTACTATTAAGGGGGGGGAGAGCCTACGAGCAGTACTTC. This translates into CASSLLLRGGRAYEQYF.

J is TRBJ2-2 and V is TRBV7-2; D ambiguous. V gave up 5 bases and J gave up 4 bases, with 11 bases separating them. Germline CDR1 is SGHTA and CDR2 is FQGNSA. The CDR3 has 14 amino acids. CDR3: CASSQRGGTGELFF. The CDR3 DNA sequence: TGTGCCAGCAGCCAACGCGGCGGCACCGGGGAGCTGTTTTTT. Variable domain in full (rest from reference TRBV7-2 and TRBJ2-2): GAGVSQSPSNKVTEKGKDVELRCDPISGHTALYWYRQSLGQGLEFLIYFQGNSAPDKSGLPSDRFSAERTGGSVSTLTIQRTQQEDSAVYLCASSQRGGTGELFFGEGSRLTVL.